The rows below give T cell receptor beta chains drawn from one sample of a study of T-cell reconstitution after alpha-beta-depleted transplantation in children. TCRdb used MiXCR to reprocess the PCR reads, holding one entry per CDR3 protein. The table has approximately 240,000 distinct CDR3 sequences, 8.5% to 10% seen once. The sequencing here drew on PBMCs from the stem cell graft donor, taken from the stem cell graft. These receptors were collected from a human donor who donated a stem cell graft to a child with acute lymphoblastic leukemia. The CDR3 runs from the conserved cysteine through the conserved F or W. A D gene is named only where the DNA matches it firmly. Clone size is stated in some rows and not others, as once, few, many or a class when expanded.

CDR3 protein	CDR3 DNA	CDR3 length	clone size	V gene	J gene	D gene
CATSRDKGRGYGYTF	TGTGCCACCAGCAGAGATAAGGGCAGGGGCTATGGCTACACCTTC	15	NA	TRBV15	TRBJ1-2	NA
CASSFASSTDTQYF	TGTGCCAGCAGTTTCGCTTCTAGCACAGATACGCAGTATTTT	14	many	TRBV12-3/TRBV12-4	TRBJ2-3	NA
CASSRGLNGYTF	TGCGCCAGCAGTCGGGGATTGAATGGCTACACCTTC	12	many	TRBV4-1	TRBJ1-2	NA
CASSSRTGDGFTF	TGCGCCAGCAGTAGCCGGACAGGGGATGGCTTCACCTTC	13	few	TRBV10-1	TRBJ1-2	TRBD1
CAMGPRGTDTQYF	TGTGCCATGGGCCCTAGGGGAACAGATACGCAGTATTTT	13	NA	TRBV10-3	TRBJ2-3	NA
CASSLPLREQFF	TGTGCCAGTAGTTTACCCCTGAGGGAGCAGTTCTTC	12	NA	TRBV19	TRBJ2-1	NA
CASSLIVGELFF	TGTGCCAGCAGCTTGATTGTCGGGGAGCTGTTTTTT	12	NA	TRBV7-9	TRBJ2-2	NA
CASSDRAGRPVPLHF	TGTGCCAGCAGTGACCGTGCAGGCCGCCCCGTACCCCTCCACTTT	15	NA	TRBV6-1	TRBJ1-6	NA
CASKISGANVLTF	TGTGCCAGCAAAATCTCGGGGGCCAACGTCCTGACTTTC	13	many	TRBV27	TRBJ2-6	NA
CASSADPGLAGPGSYNEQFF	TGTGCCAGCTCAGCGGATCCTGGACTAGCGGGGCCAGGATCCTACAATGAGCAGTTCTTC	20	NA	TRBV18	TRBJ2-1	TRBD2